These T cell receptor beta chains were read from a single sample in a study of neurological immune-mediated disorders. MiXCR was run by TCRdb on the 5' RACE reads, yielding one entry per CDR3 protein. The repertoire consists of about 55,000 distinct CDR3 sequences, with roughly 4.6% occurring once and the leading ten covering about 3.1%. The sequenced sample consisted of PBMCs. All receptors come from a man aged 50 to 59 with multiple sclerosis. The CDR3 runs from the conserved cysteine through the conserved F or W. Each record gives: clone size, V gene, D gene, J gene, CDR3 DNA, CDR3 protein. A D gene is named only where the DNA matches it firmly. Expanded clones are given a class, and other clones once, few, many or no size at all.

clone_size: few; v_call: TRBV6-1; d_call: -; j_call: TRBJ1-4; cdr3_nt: TGTGCCAGCGGGTTTCCGTTTATAACTAATGAAAAACTGTTTTTT; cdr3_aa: CASGFPFITNEKLFF
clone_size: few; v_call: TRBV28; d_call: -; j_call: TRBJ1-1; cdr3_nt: TGTGCCAGCAGAGCTCCCACGGGGAACACTGAAGCTTTCTTT; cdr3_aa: CASRAPTGNTEAFF
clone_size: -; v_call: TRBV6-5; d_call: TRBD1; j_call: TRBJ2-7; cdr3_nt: TGTGCCAGCAGTCGACAGGGGACAGGGAGTAAAGAGCAGTACTTC; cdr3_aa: CASSRQGTGSKEQYF
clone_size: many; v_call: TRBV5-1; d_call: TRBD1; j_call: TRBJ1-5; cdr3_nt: TGCGCCAGCAGCCCGGGACAGGGAGGCGGTCAGCCCCAGCATTTT; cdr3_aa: CASSPGQGGGQPQHF
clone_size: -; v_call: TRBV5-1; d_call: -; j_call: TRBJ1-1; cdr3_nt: -; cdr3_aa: CASSFYICSARRGLNTEAFF
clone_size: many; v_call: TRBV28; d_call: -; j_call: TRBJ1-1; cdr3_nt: TGTGCCAGCAGTTCTGGGACTGTGAACACTGAAGCTTTCTTT; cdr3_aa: CASSSGTVNTEAFF
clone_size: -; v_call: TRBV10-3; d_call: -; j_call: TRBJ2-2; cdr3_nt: TGTGCCATCAGTGATGGGGTCGCGGATCAGAACACCGGGGAGCTGTTTTTT; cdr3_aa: CAISDGVADQNTGELFF
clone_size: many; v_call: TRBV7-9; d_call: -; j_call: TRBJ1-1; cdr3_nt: TGTGCCAGCAGCTTAGAAGGCGGGGGCGCGGGTACTGAAGCTTTCTTT; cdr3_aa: CASSLEGGGAGTEAFF
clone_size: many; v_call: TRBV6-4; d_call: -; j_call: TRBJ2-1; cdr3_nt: TGTGCCAGCAGTTCAAGCAAATACAATGAGCAGTTCTTC; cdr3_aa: CASSSSKYNEQFF
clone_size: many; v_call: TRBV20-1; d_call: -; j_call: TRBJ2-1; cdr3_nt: TGCAGTGCTAGGCCTTCGGCGGGGAGATACAATGAGCAGTTCTTC; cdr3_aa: CSARPSAGRYNEQFF
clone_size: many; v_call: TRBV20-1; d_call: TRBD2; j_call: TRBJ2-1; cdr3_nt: TGCAGTGCCCCCCCCCCTCTTAGCGGGAGGAAGGCTTTCGATGAGCAGTTCTTC; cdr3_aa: CSAPPPLSGRKAFDEQFF
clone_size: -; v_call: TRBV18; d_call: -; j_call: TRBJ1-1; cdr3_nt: TGTGCCAGCTCACCGGGTGTAGGCACTGAAGCTTTCTTT; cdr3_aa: CASSPGVGTEAFF
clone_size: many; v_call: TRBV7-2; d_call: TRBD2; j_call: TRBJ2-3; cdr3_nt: TGTGCCAGCAGCTTTTCTAGCGGGGGTTCAGATACGCAGTATTTT; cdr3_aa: CASSFSSGGSDTQYF
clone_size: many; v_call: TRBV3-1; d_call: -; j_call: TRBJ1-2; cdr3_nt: TGTGCCAGCAGCGACCGAGGACAGCAGCGACATGGCTACACCTTC; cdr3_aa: CASSDRGQQRHGYTF
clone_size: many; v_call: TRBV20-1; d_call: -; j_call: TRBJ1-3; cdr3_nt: TGCAGTGCTAGAGATCAGGGCAGTGCTGGAAACACCATATATTTT; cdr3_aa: CSARDQGSAGNTIYF
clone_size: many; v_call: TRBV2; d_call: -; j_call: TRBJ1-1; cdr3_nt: TGTGCCAGCAGTGTGGGAGAGACGGGCATGAACACTGAAGCTTTCTTT; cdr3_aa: CASSVGETGMNTEAFF
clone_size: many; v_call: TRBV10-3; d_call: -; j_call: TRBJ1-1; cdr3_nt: TGTGCCATCAGTGAGTCTAGCCTCAACACTGAAGCTTTCTTT; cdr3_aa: CAISESSLNTEAFF
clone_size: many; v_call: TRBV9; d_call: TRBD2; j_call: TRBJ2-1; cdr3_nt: TGTGCCAGCAGCGTAGACAGCGGGGGGACCTACAATGAGCAGTTCTTC; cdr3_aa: CASSVDSGGTYNEQFF
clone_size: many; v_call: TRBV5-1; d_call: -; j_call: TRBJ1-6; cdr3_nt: TGCGCCAGCAGCTTCCGGGAATATAATTCACCCCTCCACTTT; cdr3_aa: CASSFREYNSPLHF
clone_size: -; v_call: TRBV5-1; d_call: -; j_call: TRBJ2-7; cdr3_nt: TGCGCCAGCAGCTTGGGACGGAACGAGCAGTACTTC; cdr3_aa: CASSLGRNEQYF
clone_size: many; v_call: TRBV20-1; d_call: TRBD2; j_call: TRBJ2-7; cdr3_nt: TGCAGTGCTAGAGATCTGGGACTAGGGCCATACGAGCAGTACTTC; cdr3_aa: CSARDLGLGPYEQYF
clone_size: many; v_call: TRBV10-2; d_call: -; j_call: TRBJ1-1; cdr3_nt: TGCGCCAGCAGAGAAAACACTGAAGCTTTCTTT; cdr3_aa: CASRENTEAFF
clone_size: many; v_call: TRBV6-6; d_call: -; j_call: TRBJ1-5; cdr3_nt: TGTGCCAGCTCTCTGACGGCGGGCCAGCCCCAGAATTTT; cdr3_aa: CASSLTAGQPQNF
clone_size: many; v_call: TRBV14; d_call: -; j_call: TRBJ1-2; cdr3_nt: TGTGCCAGCAGCCAAGGCCTACGAGACTATGGCTACACCTTC; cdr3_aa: CASSQGLRDYGYTF
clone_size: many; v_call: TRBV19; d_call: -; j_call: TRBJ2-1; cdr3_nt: TGTGCCAGTAGTGGGGGGGAGCAGTTCTTC; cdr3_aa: CASSGGEQFF
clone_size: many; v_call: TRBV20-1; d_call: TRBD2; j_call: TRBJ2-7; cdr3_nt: TGCAGTGCTAGAGATCGGGCGGGGGGTAGGTACGAGCAGTACTTC; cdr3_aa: CSARDRAGGRYEQYF
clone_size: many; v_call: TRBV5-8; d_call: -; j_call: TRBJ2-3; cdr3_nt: TGTGCCAGCAGACCAGGGGGGTCCCAGGATACGCAGTATTTT; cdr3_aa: CASRPGGSQDTQYF
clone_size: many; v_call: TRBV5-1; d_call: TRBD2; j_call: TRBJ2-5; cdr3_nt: TGCGCCAGCAGCAAGGGAGGGGAAGAGACCCAGTACTTC; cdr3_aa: CASSKGGEETQYF
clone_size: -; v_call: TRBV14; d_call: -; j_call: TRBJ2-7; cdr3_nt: TGTGCCAGCAGCAAAGATGTTAGAGAGCAGTACTTC; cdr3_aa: CASSKDVREQYF
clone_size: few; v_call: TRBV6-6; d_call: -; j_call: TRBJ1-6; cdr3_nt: TGTGCCAGCAGTTACGCAGGCGGGGGGTATAATTCACCCCTCAACTTT; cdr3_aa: CASSYAGGGYNSPLNF
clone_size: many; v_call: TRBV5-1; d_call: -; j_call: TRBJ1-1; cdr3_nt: TGCGCCAGCAGCTTGGCGCCGGTCTCATATGAAGCTTTCTTT; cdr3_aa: CASSLAPVSYEAFF
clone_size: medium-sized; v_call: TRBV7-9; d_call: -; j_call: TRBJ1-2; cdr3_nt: TGTGCCAGCAGCCCCCCCGAAGAAGTTAACTATGGCTACACCTTC; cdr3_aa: CASSPPEEVNYGYTF
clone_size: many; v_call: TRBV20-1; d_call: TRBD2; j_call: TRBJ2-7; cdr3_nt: TGCAGTGCCCCCGAACTAGCGGGGGGATACTACGAGCAGTACTTC; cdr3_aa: CSAPELAGGYYEQYF
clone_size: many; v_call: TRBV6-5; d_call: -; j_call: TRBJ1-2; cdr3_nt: TGTGCCAGCAGTTTGGACAGCTCTGGATATGGCTACACCTTC; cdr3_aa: CASSLDSSGYGYTF
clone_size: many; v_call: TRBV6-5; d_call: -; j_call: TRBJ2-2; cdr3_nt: TGTGCCAGCAGCCCCGAACAGAGGAACACCGGGGAGCTGTTTTTT; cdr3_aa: CASSPEQRNTGELFF
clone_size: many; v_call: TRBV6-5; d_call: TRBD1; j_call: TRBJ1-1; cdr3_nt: TGTGCCAGCAGTTACTCGATGTGGACAGGGGACTATGAAGCTTTCTTT; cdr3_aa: CASSYSMWTGDYEAFF
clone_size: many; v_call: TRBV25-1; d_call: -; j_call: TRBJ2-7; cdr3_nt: TGTGCCAGCAAAGGGACGAGGGAGCAGTACTTC; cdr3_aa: CASKGTREQYF
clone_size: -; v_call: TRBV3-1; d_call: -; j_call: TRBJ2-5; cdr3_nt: TGTGCCAGCAGCCAGGGATCCACCCAGTACTTC; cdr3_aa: CASSQGSTQYF
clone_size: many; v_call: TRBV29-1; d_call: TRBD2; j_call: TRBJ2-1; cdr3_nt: TGCAGCGCTTCCGTAGCGGGAGCGGGCGATGAGCAGTTCTTC; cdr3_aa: CSASVAGAGDEQFF
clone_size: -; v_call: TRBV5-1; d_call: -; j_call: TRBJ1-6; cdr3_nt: TGCGCCAGCAGCCCCCGGGTGAGGGGAAATTCACCCCTCCACTTT; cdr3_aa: CASSPRVRGNSPLHF
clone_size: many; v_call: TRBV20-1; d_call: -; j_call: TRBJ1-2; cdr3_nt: TGCAGTGCTTCCCGGACGGATAACTATGGCTACACCTTC; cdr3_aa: CSASRTDNYGYTF
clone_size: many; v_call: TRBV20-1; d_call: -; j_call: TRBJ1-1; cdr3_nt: TGCAGTGCTTGGACCCAGGGGACTTTCTTT; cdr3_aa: CSAWTQGTFF
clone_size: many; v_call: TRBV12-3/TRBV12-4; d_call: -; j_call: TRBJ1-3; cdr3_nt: TGTGCCAGCAGTCCCCAGGGGTCTGGAAACACCATATATTTT; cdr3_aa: CASSPQGSGNTIYF
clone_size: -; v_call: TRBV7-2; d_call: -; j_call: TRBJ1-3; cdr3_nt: TGTGCCAGCAGCCCCCGGCCCGGACAGTCCTCTGGAAAAACCATATATTTT; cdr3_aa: CASSPRPGQSSGKTIYF
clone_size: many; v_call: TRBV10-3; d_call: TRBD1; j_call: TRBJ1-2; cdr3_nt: TGTGCCATCAGCTCAGGACAGGGGGCCTATGGCTACACCTTC; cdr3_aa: CAISSGQGAYGYTF
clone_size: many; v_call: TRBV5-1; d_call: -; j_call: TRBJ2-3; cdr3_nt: TGCGCCAGCAGCTTGGCCTGGGAGCGTGGAACAGATACGCAGTATTTT; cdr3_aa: CASSLAWERGTDTQYF
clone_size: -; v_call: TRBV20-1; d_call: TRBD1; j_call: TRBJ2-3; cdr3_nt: TGCAGTGCTACCCAGGACAGGGACGCAGATACGCAGTATTTT; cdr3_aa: CSATQDRDADTQYF
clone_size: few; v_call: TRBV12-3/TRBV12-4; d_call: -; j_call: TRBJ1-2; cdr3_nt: TGTGCCAGCAGTTTTAGAGGAAGCCTCTATGGCTACACCTTC; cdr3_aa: CASSFRGSLYGYTF
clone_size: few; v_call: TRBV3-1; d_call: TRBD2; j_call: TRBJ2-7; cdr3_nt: TGTGCCAGCAGCCCCTGGACTAGCGGTATCTACGAGCAGTACTTC; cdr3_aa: CASSPWTSGIYEQYF
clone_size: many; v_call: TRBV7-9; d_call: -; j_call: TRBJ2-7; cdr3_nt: TGTGCCAGCAGCCCCCCGGCGACCTACGAGCAGTACTTC; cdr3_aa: CASSPPATYEQYF
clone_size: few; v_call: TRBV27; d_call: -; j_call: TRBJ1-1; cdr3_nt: TGTGCCAGCAGTCGGGGGCCAGGACCGAACACTGAAGCTTTCTTT; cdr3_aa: CASSRGPGPNTEAFF
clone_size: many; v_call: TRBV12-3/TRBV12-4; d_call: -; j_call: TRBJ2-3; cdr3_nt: TGTGCCAGCAGTTCTACCCCGGGGGATACGCAGTATTTT; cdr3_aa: CASSSTPGDTQYF
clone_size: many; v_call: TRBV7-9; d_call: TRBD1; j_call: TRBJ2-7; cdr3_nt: TGTGCCAGCAGCCAGAGACAGGGTAGTACCTACGAGCAGTACTTC; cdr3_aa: CASSQRQGSTYEQYF